The clone carrying this T cell receptor (beta chain) was counted a few times. Its antigen remains unknown. This could be a read error, since a much larger clone is one nucleotide away. V was shortened by 2 bases and J by 6 bases, with 20 bases between the two germline ends. Looked up from germline, CDR1 is SGDLS and CDR2 is YYNGEE. The CDR3 is made up of 17 amino acids. This record belongs to a study of beta chain features in type 1 diabetes. Expressed TCRB transcripts were sequenced after all isolated RNA was converted to cDNA. The repertoire was sequenced with immunoSEQ multiplex PCR; TCRdb's copy has only in-frame clones and lacks some. The sample includes 250,000 to 300,000 clones, 8% of them seen just once. CD45RO/CCR7/CD25/CD127/CD95/CD27 sorting isolated CD4+ naive, central memory, regulatory and stem cell-like memory cells. Once sorted, every population was more than 95% pure. Points from the study as a whole: The question left open here concerned HLA type influencing TCRB rearrangement. Among patients with Type 1 diabetes, TCRB CDR3s were moderately but significantly shorter in every one of the four CD4+ subsets.

Sequencing was carried out using central memory CD4+ T cells from blood. The sequence was obtained from a woman aged 18-29 years in good health. The gene calls are TRBV9 and TRBJ2-2; D is possibly TRBD2 (6 bases). This CDR3 is CASSVGLVGGASGELFF. CDR3 nucleotides: TGTGCCAGCAGCGTTGGCCTCGTGGGGGGAGCGTCCGGGGAGCTGTTTTTT. The complete variable domain, with remaining parts taken from reference TRBV9 and TRBJ2-2, reads DSGVTQTPKHLITATGQRVTLRCSPRSGDLSVYWYQQSLDQGLQFLIQYYNGEERAKGNILERFSAQQFPDLHSELNLSSLELGDSALYFCASSVGLVGGASGELFFGEGSRLTVL.